This T cell receptor (beta chain) was recovered during a study of T cells in Graves' hyperthyroidism and ophthalmopathy. In germline, CDR1 is SGDLS, CDR2 YYNGEE. The CDR3 sequence is 16 residues long. V dropped 0 bases and J dropped 2; count of bases not matched to a gene: 5. This clonotype was found a few times. Participants, patients aged 18 to 65, had newly diagnosed hyperthyroidism with a duration under 2 months. Clinical symptoms, serum thyroxine, TRAb, thyroid ultrasound and orbital computed tomography informed diagnoses. Authors of the study amplified TCR beta CDR3 regions from RNA transcripts. First-round RT-PCR targeting the TCR CDR3 was performed with the HTBI primer set. One entry per CDR3 protein, called by TCRdb with MiXCR from the multiplex PCR reads. The profile shows about 250,000 distinct CDR3 sequences, approximately 16% of them singletons.

This clonotype was obtained from a woman aged 45-60 years with Graves' hyperthyroidism that later progressed to Graves' ophthalmopathy. Sequenced: blood. The rearrangement uses TRBV9 and TRBJ2-1, with TRBD2 matching over 7 bases. The CDR3 bases are TGTGCCAGCAGCGTAGGGGTAGCGGGTGCCTACAATGAGCAGTTCTTC. Translated: CASSVGVAGAYNEQFF.